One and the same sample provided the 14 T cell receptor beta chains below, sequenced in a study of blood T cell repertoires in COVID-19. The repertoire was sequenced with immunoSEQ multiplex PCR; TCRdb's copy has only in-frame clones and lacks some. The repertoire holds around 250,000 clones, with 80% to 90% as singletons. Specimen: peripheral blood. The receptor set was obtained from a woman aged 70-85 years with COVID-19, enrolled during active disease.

CDR3 DNA sequence: TGTGCCAGCTCACCACGGGGACAGGGGGTAAGCGAGCAGTACTTC. It translates to CASSPRGQGVSEQYF. The rearrangement links TRBV18 to TRBJ2-7; 11 bases are a match to TRBD1. The germline gives CDR1 KGHSH, CDR2 LQKENI. The V segment lost 1 base and the J segment 6 bases; nucleotides outside the gene matches: 5. There are 15 residues in the CDR3.

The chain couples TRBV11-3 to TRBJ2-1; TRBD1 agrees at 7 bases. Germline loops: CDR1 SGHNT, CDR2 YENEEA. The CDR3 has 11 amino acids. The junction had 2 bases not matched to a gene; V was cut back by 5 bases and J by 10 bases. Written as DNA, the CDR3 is TGTGCCAGCAGCAGACAGGGCGAGCAGTTCTTC. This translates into CASSRQGEQFF.

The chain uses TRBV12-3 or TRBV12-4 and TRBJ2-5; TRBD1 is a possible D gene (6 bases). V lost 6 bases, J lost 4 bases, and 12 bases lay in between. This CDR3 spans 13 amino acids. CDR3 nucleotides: TGTGCCAGCAGCAAGGGGGTGGGAGAGACCCAGTACTTC. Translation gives CASSKGVGETQYF.

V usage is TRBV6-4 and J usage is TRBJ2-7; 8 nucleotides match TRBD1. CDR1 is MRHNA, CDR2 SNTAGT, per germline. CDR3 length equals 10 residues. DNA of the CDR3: TGTGCTCGCAGGGGGCCCGAGCAGTACTTC. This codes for CARRGPEQYF.

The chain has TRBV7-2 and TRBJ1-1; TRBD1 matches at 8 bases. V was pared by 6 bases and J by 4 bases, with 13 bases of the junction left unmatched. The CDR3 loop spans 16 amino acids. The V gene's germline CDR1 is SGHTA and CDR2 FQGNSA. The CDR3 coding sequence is TGTGCCAGCAGTCCTCGGGACAGGTTCATTGGCACTGAAGCTTTCTTT. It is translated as CASSPRDRFIGTEAFF. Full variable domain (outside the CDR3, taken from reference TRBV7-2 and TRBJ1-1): GAGVSQSPSNKVTEKGKDVELRCDPISGHTALYWYRQSLGQGLEFLIYFQGNSAPDKSGLPSDRFSAERTGGSVSTLTIQRTQQEDSAVYLCASSPRDRFIGTEAFFGQGTRLTVV.

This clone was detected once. The CDR3 region is CASSDLSGNSYEQYF. In DNA form, the CDR3 reads TGTGCCAGCAGTGATCTAAGCGGAAACTCCTACGAGCAGTACTTC. The rearrangement joins TRBV2 to TRBJ2-7; a possible D gene is TRBD2 (5 bases). The CDR3 totals 15 residues. V was clipped by 3 bases and J by 0 bases, with 12 bases between them. Germline V gene sequence: CDR1 SNHLY, CDR2 FYNNEI.

CDR3 coding DNA: TGTGCCTACGGGAGCTCTGGGGCCAACGTCCTGACTTTC. Translation gives CAYGSSGANVLTF. The chain links TRBV30 to TRBJ2-6, with TRBD2 as a possible D gene (6 bases). The germline V and J ends were trimmed by 7 bases and 0 bases, with 7 bases remaining between them. This CDR3 is built from 13 residues. Germline assignment: CDR1 GTSNPN and CDR2 SVGIG (reference sequence).

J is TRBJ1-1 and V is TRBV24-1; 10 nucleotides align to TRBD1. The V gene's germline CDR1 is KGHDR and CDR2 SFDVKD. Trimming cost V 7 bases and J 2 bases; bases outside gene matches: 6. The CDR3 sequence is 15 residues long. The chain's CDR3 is CATRPGQGLNTEAFF. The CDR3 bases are TGTGCCACCAGACCGGGACAGGGGCTCAACACTGAAGCTTTCTTT.

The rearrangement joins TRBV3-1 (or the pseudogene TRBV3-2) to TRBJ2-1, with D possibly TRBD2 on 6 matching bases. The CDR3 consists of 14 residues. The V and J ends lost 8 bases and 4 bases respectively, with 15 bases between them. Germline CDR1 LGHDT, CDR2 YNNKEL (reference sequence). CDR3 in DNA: TGTGCCAGCGGCTCGGCGGGGATGTACAATGAGCAGTTCTTC. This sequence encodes CASGSAGMYNEQFF.

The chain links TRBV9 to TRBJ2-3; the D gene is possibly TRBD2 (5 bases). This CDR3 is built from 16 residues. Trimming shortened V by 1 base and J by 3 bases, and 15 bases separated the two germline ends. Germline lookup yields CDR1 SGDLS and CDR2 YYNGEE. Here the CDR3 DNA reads TGTGCCAGCAGCGTATCTAGCCATCGAGGAACAGATACGCAGTATTTT. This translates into CASSVSSHRGTDTQYF.

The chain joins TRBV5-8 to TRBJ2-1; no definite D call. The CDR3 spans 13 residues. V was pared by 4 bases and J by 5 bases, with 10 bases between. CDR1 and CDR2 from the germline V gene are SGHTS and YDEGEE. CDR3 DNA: TGTGCCAGCAGCGCCTCAGGAAACAATGAGCAGTTCTTC. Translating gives CASSASGNNEQFF.

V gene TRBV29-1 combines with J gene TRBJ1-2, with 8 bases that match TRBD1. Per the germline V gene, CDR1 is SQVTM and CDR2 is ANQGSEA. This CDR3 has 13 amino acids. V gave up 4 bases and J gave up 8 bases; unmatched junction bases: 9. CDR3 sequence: CSVGTGLVKGYTF. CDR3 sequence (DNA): TGCAGCGTTGGGACAGGGCTTGTAAAGGGCTACACCTTC.

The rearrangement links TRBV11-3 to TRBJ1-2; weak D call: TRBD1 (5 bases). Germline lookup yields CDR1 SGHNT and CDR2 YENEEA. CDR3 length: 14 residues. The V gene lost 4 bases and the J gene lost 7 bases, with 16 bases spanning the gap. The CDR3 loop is CASSSGGQFLGYTF. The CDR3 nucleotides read TGTGCCAGCAGCTCGGGGGGTCAGTTTCTTGGCTACACCTTC.

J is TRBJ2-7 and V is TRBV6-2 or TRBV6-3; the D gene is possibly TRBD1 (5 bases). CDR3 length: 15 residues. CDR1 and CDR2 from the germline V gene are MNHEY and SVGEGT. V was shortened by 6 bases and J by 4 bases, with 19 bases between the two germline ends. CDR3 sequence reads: CASSSSRQNYYEQYF. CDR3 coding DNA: TGTGCCAGCAGCTCCTCAAGACAGAACTATTACGAGCAGTACTTC.